One and the same sample provided the 21 T cell receptor beta chains below, sequenced in a study of blood T cells in healthy people across ages. Primed by a sample-barcoded 5' primer and a J-beta primer mix, a second PCR proceeded for about 7 to 11 cycles. TCRdb re-analysed the 5' RACE reads in MiXCR, keeping a single row per CDR3 protein. Of under 800,000 distinct CDR3 sequences detected, 40% to 45% appear once; the ten largest clones hold 20% to 25%. Sequencing input: blood. Receptor source: a woman in her fifties or sixties in good health.

This clonotype was detected only a few times. The V call is TRBV20-1, the J call TRBJ2-7; D is unclear. The CDR3 runs to 15 residues. V lost 0 bases and J lost 6, with 18 bases in between. Germline V CDR1 and CDR2: DFQATT, SNEGSKA (reference sequence). CDR3 nucleotides: TGCAGTGCTAGAGATTGGTCGGAAGTTCTGGGCGAGCAGTACTTC. Encoded protein: CSARDWSEVLGEQYF.

This clonotype appeared a few times. The chain is built from TRBV27 and TRBJ2-1; 12 positions agree with TRBD2. The CDR3 consists of 21 residues. Germline assignment: CDR1 MNHEY and CDR2 SMNVEV (reference sequence). J gave up 0 bases and V 6 bases, and 18 bases lay outside the gene matches. The CDR3 region is CASSREQPASGRVSSYNEQFF. The CDR3, as DNA: TGTGCCAGCAGCCGGGAACAACCCGCTAGCGGGAGGGTTAGCTCCTACAATGAGCAGTTCTTC.

The chain employs TRBV28 and TRBJ2-7; maybe TRBD1 (6 bases). Germline assignment: CDR1 MDHEN and CDR2 SYDVKM. Between the trimmed V and J ends, which lost 1 base and 7 bases, there was a span of 20 bases. This CDR3 has 16 residues. The CDR3 region has the DNA TGTGCCAGCAGTTTATTCGGGCAGGGAAGGGACAATGAGCAGTACTTC. This sequence encodes CASSLFGQGRDNEQYF.

A word on this clonotype: A much bigger clone sits one base away, suggesting this may be a read error. The rearrangement links TRBV29-1 to TRBJ2-7; D remains unclear. CDR3 size: 11 residues. Germline CDR1 SQVTM, CDR2 ANQGSEA. The CDR3, as DNA: TGCAACGTTGTTGGATTAACCGAGCAGTACTTC. Translation gives CNVVGLTEQYF.

V is TRBV20-1 and J is TRBJ2-1, with 7 positions matching TRBD1. V lost 6 bases and J lost 10; bases outside the gene matches: 18. There are 15 residues in the CDR3. Germline V gene data show CDR1 as DFQATT and CDR2 as SNEGSKA (reference sequence). The CDR3 loop is CSAPPGQPQAIEQFF. The CDR3 coding sequence is TGCAGTGCACCTCCGGGACAGCCCCAAGCGATAGAGCAGTTCTTC.

The chain joins TRBV2 to TRBJ2-4; D ambiguous. The tail of the sequence fits TRBJ2-7 better, so the J call may be wrong. CDR3 size: 15 residues. Germline CDR1 reads SNHLY; CDR2 reads FYNNEI. CDR3 DNA: TGTGCCAGCAGCTGGACCCCCACCGGGTTCGTCGAGCAGTACTTC. Residues: CASSWTPTGFVEQYF.

A remark on this clonotype: A read error is possible here, since a much larger clone lies one base away. The chain links TRBV7-2 to TRBJ2-7; 14 nucleotides align to TRBD2. V shed 5 bases, J shed 7 bases, and the junction held 10 bases outside the gene matches. The CDR3 runs to 16 residues. CDR1 is SGHTA and CDR2 is FQGNSA in the germline V gene. In DNA, the CDR3 is TGTGCCAGCAGCCTTAGGACTAGCGGGGGGTACAATGAGCAGTACTTC. Its translation is CASSLRTSGGYNEQYF.

The CDR3 DNA reads TGTGCCAGCAGCCAAACAGGGGCGGTCACTGAAGCTTTCTTT. The encoded protein is CASSQTGAVTEAFF. This rearrangement joins TRBV3-1 to TRBJ1-1, with 7 bases identical to TRBD1. The CDR3 has 14 amino acids. In germline, CDR1 is LGHDT, CDR2 YNNKEL (reference sequence). Unmatched junction bases numbered 4, after V lost 2 bases and J lost 4 bases. The complete variable domain, with remaining parts taken from reference TRBV3-1 and TRBJ1-1, reads DTAVSQTPKYLVTQMGNDKSIKCEQNLGHDTMYWYKQDSKKFLKIMFSYNNKELIINETVPNRFSPKSPDKAHLNLHINSLELGDSAVYFCASSQTGAVTEAFFGQGTRLTVV.

This clonotype was counted at least ten times. The rearrangement joins TRBV4-2 to TRBJ2-3; D remains ambiguous. From germline, CDR1 is LGHNA and CDR2 YNFKEQ. The CDR3 has 11 residues. The V end was cut by 4 bases, the J end by 5 bases, with 4 bases between. The CDR3 spells CASSLEDTQYF. The DNA of the CDR3 is TGTGCCAGCAGCCTTGAAGATACGCAGTATTTT.

This clonotype was recorded a few times. V is TRBV6-4 and J is TRBJ2-7; perhaps TRBD2 as D (5 bases). In germline, CDR1 is MRHNA, CDR2 SNTAGT. With 5 bases removed from V and 2 bases from J, the gap between germline ends came to 13 bases. This CDR3 contains 14 residues. CDR3 loop: CASSPFPGAYEQYF. As DNA, the CDR3 is TGTGCCAGCAGTCCTTTCCCCGGGGCCTACGAGCAGTACTTC.

The rearrangement links TRBV20-1 to TRBJ2-5, with 7 bases matching TRBD1. The J call is doubtful: the DNA matches TRBJ2-7 better. The CDR3 is made up of 14 amino acids. Germline V lookup: CDR1 DFQATT, CDR2 SNEGSKA (reference sequence). The CDR3 spells CSARHMTGFDEQYF. The CDR3, as DNA: TGCAGTGCTAGACATATGACAGGGTTCGACGAGCAGTACTTC.

The CDR3 bases are TGTGCCACCTGCCGGGAGCGGGGGACCCAAGAGACCCAGTACTTC. Protein sequence: CATCRERGTQETQYF. The chain links TRBV7-9 to TRBJ2-5; 8 nucleotides match TRBD2. The trim removed 10 bases at V and 1 base at J, leaving 11 bases unmatched. CDR3 length: 15 residues. Germline CDR1 reads SEHNR; CDR2 reads FQNEAQ (reference sequence).

The chain recombines TRBV18 with TRBJ2-7; TRBD1 matches at 8 bases. V lost 0 bases to trimming and J lost 4 bases; unmatched junction nucleotides: 2. The length of the CDR3 is 14 residues. Germline V gene lookup returns CDR1 KGHSH and CDR2 LQKENI. CDR3 in amino acids: CASSPPRGPYEQYF. The CDR3 coding sequence is TGTGCCAGCTCACCACCCAGGGGGCCATACGAGCAGTACTTC.

V is TRBV12-3 or TRBV12-4 and J is TRBJ1-2; D possibly corresponds to TRBD1 (6 bases). Deletions cut 6 bases from V and 2 bases from J, with 22 bases between. CDR3 length equals 17 residues. The DNA of the CDR3 is TGTGCCAGCAGCCTTACCCCCTGGACAGTAACAAACTATGGCTACACCTTC. This encodes CASSLTPWTVTNYGYTF.

The genes are TRBV20-1 and TRBJ1-2; 10 nucleotides line up with TRBD1. This CDR3 spans 13 amino acids. Looked up from germline, CDR1 is DFQATT and CDR2 is SNEGSKA (reference sequence). Unmatched junction bases numbered 4, after V lost 1 base and J lost 8 bases. In DNA, the CDR3 is TGCAGTGCTAGAGGGACAGGGGGTGTGGGCTACACCTTC. Encoded protein: CSARGTGGVGYTF.

The chain links TRBV5-5 to TRBJ2-7, with 12 bases aligning to TRBD2. Germline loops: CDR1 SGHKS, CDR2 YYEKEE (reference sequence). J was trimmed by 7 bases and V by 0 bases; bases with no gene match: 14. The CDR3 sequence is 18 residues long. The CDR3 DNA is TGTGCCAGCAGCTTGGCCCCGACTAGCGGGAGAAACTACGATGAGCAGTACTTC. This gives the protein CASSLAPTSGRNYDEQYF.

Only a few counts were recorded for this clonotype. The chain couples TRBV20-1 to TRBJ2-1, with a possible D match to TRBD1 (6 bases). The germline V gene has CDR1 DFQATT and CDR2 SNEGSKA (reference sequence). With 5 bases removed from V and 4 bases from J, the gap between germline ends came to 6 bases. This CDR3 contains 11 residues. The CDR3 DNA sequence: TGCAGTGCTGGACAGTACAATGAGCAGTTCTTC. Protein product: CSAGQYNEQFF.

This clonotype was found a few times. The CDR3 DNA follows: TGTGCCAGCTCACTCCAATCCACTACAGGGGACTATGGCTACACCTTC. It encodes CASSLQSTTGDYGYTF. The chain joins TRBV18 to TRBJ1-2; 7 bases match TRBD1. CDR1 is KGHSH and CDR2 is LQKENI in the germline V gene. CDR3 length: 16 amino acids. V was clipped by 4 bases and J by 3 bases; unmatched bases: 11.

V and J are TRBV4-2 and TRBJ2-1; 9 positions match TRBD2. The junction had 10 bases not matched to a gene; V was cut back by 2 bases and J by 8 bases. Germline CDR1 and CDR2: LGHNA and YNFKEQ. This CDR3 has 16 amino acids. This CDR3 reads CASSQLISGGTDEQFF. CDR3 nucleotides: TGTGCCAGCAGCCAACTAATTAGCGGGGGAACCGATGAGCAGTTCTTC.

J is TRBJ2-5 and V is TRBV7-2, with TRBD1 identical over 7 bases. CDR1 is SGHTA and CDR2 is FQGNSA in the germline V gene. CDR3 size: 14 residues. V shed 4 bases, J shed 5 bases, and the junction held 7 bases outside the gene matches. The CDR3 DNA sequence: TGTGCCAGCAGCTCCGACAGGGTTGCGGAGACCCAGTACTTC. It specifies CASSSDRVAETQYF.

This chain joins TRBV28 and TRBJ2-7, with D maybe TRBD2 (5 bases). The germline V gene has CDR1 MDHEN and CDR2 SYDVKM. V shed 8 bases and J shed 3 bases, with 17 bases lying between them. CDR3 length: 14 amino acids. The CDR3 DNA sequence: TGTGCCAGCTGTAAAGAGGGTAGGGACTACGAGCAGTACTTC. Encoded protein: CASCKEGRDYEQYF.